The 22 T cell receptor beta chains below were found in one sample sequenced in a study of regulatory T cells in long-lasting Graves disease. Through Arm-PCR of CDR3 regions and iRepertoire HTBI primers, TCR beta libraries were built. TCRdb independently ran MiXCR on the multiplex PCR reads; one entry per CDR3 protein. Of 510,000 or so distinct CDR3 sequences listed, around 12% are singletons. Time point given: newly diagnosed GD, antithyroid drugs for less than 3 months. Generation of the TCR library employed RNA extracted from PBMCs. The data were also submitted as part of a second study, on T cells in Graves' hyperthyroidism and ophthalmopathy.

Here the sequenced sample was peripheral blood mononuclear cells (PBMCs), taken at new diagnosis, from a patient treated with antithyroid drugs. These receptors all come from a woman in her twenties or thirties with Graves disease.

The genes are TRBV16 and TRBJ1-1; D not resolved. CDR3 length: 16 amino acids. V shed 3 bases and J shed 3 bases, with 17 bases lying between them. The germline gives CDR1 KGHSY, CDR2 FQNENV. DNA of the CDR3: TGTGCCAGCAGCCAGTTGGAGGCGGGTAGATACACTGAAGCTTTCTTT. Protein product: CASSQLEAGRYTEAFF.

Many counts were recorded for this clonotype. The chain uses TRBV2 and TRBJ1-2; D perhaps matches TRBD1 (6 bases). This CDR3 has 15 residues. The V gene lost 4 bases and the J gene lost 2 bases, with 14 bases spanning the gap. The V gene's germline CDR1 is SNHLY and CDR2 FYNNEI. CDR3 amino acids: CASSAPRGANYGYTF. The CDR3 nucleotides are TGTGCCAGCAGTGCCCCTCGGGGGGCAAACTATGGCTACACCTTC.

This clonotype has ten or more counts. The CDR3 DNA reads as TGCAGTGCTAGTAGCACAGCCAATGTCGGCACAGATACGCAGTATTTT. Protein sequence: CSASSTANVGTDTQYF. The chain is built from TRBV20-1 and TRBJ2-3, with D unresolved. The CDR3 length is 16 residues. The V and J ends lost 3 bases and 1 base respectively, with 17 bases between them. CDR1 is DFQATT and CDR2 is SNEGSKA in the germline V gene (reference sequence).

This chain links TRBV6-5 with TRBJ1-1, with a tentative D call TRBD1 (6 bases). CDR3 length: 14 residues. The germline CDR1 and CDR2 sequences are MNHEY and SVGAGI. With 5 bases removed from V and 4 bases from J, the gap between germline ends came to 14 bases. The CDR3 sequence is CASSVQGGGTEAFF. The CDR3 nucleotides read TGTGCCAGCAGTGTCCAAGGGGGGGGCACTGAAGCTTTCTTT.

This clonotype was recorded at least ten times. The J gene is TRBJ2-2, the V gene TRBV2; 8 nucleotides match TRBD1. CDR1 and CDR2 from the germline V gene are SNHLY and FYNNEI. V shed 9 bases, J shed 5 bases, and the junction held 11 bases outside the gene matches. The CDR3 consists of 15 residues. The CDR3, as DNA: TGTGCCAGGGGGGGCAGGGGGCGCCGGACCGGGGAGCTGTTTTTT. Translated, it gives CARGGRGRRTGELFF.

This clonotype was observed a handful of times. The CDR3 here is CASRFGGGREQFF. In DNA, the CDR3 is TGTGCCAGTCGTTTCGGCGGCGGGCGTGAGCAGTTCTTC. The chain joins TRBV19 to TRBJ2-1, with D perhaps matching TRBD2 (5 bases). This CDR3 region has 13 residues. Trimming pared 8 bases from V and 9 bases from J, leaving 17 bases between. Germline V gene lookup returns CDR1 LNHDA and CDR2 SQIVND (reference sequence).

This clonotype was counted between two and nine times. The rearrangement uses TRBV20-1 and TRBJ2-7, with D perhaps TRBD2 (6 bases). Trimming removed 5 bases from V and 9 bases from J, with 14 bases in between. Germline V lookup: CDR1 DFQATT, CDR2 SNEGSKA (reference sequence). The CDR3 loop spans 11 amino acids. This CDR3 is CSAGGNAVQYF. The CDR3 coding sequence is TGCAGTGCTGGGGGGAATGCAGTGCAGTACTTC.

This clonotype was seen a handful of times. The chain joins TRBV7-8 to TRBJ2-1; D perhaps matches TRBD2 (6 bases). The germline V gene has CDR1 SGHVS and CDR2 FQNEAQ. The CDR3 has 15 amino acids. The V and J ends lost 0 bases and 9 bases respectively, with 15 bases between them. CDR3 protein: CASSLARVLAGEQFF. In nucleotides, the CDR3 is TGTGCCAGCAGCTTAGCGCGGGTACTAGCCGGTGAGCAGTTCTTC.

The chain links TRBV7-2 to TRBJ1-3; D gene unclear. The germline V and J ends were trimmed by 5 bases and 0 bases, with 11 bases remaining between them. The germline gives CDR1 SGHTA, CDR2 FQGNSA. The CDR3 loop spans 15 amino acids. This chain's CDR3 is CASSHPGSSGNTIYF. The CDR3 nucleotides are TGTGCCAGCAGCCACCCCGGGAGCTCTGGAAACACCATATATTTT.

This clonotype was detected once. The rearrangement uses TRBV4-1 and TRBJ2-2, with 8 bases matching TRBD1. V lost 0 bases and J lost 4; bases outside the gene matches: 4. CDR3 length equals 16 residues. Germline loops: CDR1 MGHRA, CDR2 YSYEKL. The CDR3 coding sequence is TGCGCCAGCAGCCAAGATGGGACAGGACGCACCGGGGAGCTGTTTTTT. It yields the protein CASSQDGTGRTGELFF.

This clonotype was counted at least ten times. The chain uses TRBV2 and TRBJ1-5, with D perhaps matching TRBD1 (5 bases). The germline gives CDR1 SNHLY, CDR2 FYNNEI. This CDR3 region has 11 residues. V was clipped by 8 bases and J by 4 bases, with 6 bases between them. This chain's CDR3 is CASGGNQPQHF. The CDR3 region has the DNA TGTGCCAGCGGGGGTAATCAGCCCCAGCATTTT.

This clonotype was counted between two and nine times. The chain links TRBV6-2 or TRBV6-3 to TRBJ2-7; 8 bases are a match to TRBD1. The germline CDR1 and CDR2 sequences are MNHEY and SVGEGT. The V segment lost 0 bases and the J segment 7 bases; nucleotides outside the gene matches: 8. The CDR3 length is 15 residues. CDR3: CASSYSVLTGGEQYF. The CDR3 DNA reads as TGTGCCAGCAGTTACTCGGTTCTAACAGGGGGGGAGCAGTACTTC.

This clonotype was seen many times. The CDR3 is CASSFDLGEIRTDTQYF. CDR3 bases: TGCGCCAGCAGCTTCGATTTGGGGGAGATCCGCACAGATACGCAGTATTTT. The rearrangement joins TRBV5-1 to TRBJ2-3; D possibly matches TRBD1 or TRBD2 (5 bases each). Germline V gives CDR1 SGHRS, CDR2 YFSETQ. V was pared by 2 bases and J by 1 base, with 17 bases between. The CDR3 is made up of 17 amino acids.

This clonotype showed up many times. The chain couples TRBV19 to TRBJ2-1, with 9 bases aligning to TRBD1. The CDR3 contains 14 residues. Germline V gives CDR1 LNHDA, CDR2 SQIVND (reference sequence). With 3 bases clipped from V and 8 bases from J, the junction kept 5 bases outside the gene matches. The CDR3 reads CASSMLTGGDEQFF. The DNA for the CDR3 is TGTGCCAGTAGTATGTTAACAGGGGGCGATGAGCAGTTCTTC.

There are a few counts of this clonotype. An end of the junction differs from the germline gene, which may be a read error. The chain carries TRBV7-2 and TRBJ2-7; no clear D. This CDR3 is built from 14 residues. Germline loops: CDR1 SGHTA, CDR2 FQGNSA. CDR3 loop: CASSSTGLPYERYF. For the CDR3, the DNA is TGTGCCAGCAGCAGCACCGGGCTCCCCTACGAGCGGTACTTC. Full variable domain (outside the CDR3, taken from reference TRBV7-2 and TRBJ2-7): GAGVSQSPSNKVTEKGKDVELRCDPISGHTALYWYRQSLGQGLEFLIYFQGNSAPDKSGLPSDRFSAERTGGSVSTLTIQRTQQEDSAVYLCASSSTGLPYERYFGPGTRLTVT.

This clonotype was seen only a few times. The CDR3 loop is CASSYWRGELFF. CDR3 sequence (DNA): TGTGCCAGCAGTTATTGGCGAGGGGAGCTGTTTTTT. The V and J genes are TRBV6-5 and TRBJ2-2; D is unclear. Trimming took 3 bases from V and 8 from J, leaving 7 bases between them. CDR3 size: 12 residues. Germline V gene data show CDR1 as MNHEY and CDR2 as SVGAGI.

This clonotype was counted ten times or more. The genes are TRBV20-1 and TRBJ2-7; 7 bases agree with TRBD2. This CDR3 contains 13 residues. V lost 0 bases and J lost 3; bases outside the gene matches: 2. Looked up from germline, CDR1 is DFQATT and CDR2 is SNEGSKA (reference sequence). DNA of the CDR3: TGCAGTGCTAGAGAGACTAGCAGCTACGAGCAGTACTTC. This encodes CSARETSSYEQYF.

This clonotype was detected ten times or more. The chain has TRBV12-3 or TRBV12-4 and TRBJ1-4; D ambiguous. Trimming took 4 bases from V and 7 from J, leaving 10 bases between them. This CDR3 contains 13 residues. DNA for the CDR3: TGTGCCAGCAGTTCACCCGTCAGTGAAAAACTGTTTTTT. Amino acid sequence: CASSSPVSEKLFF.

This clonotype occurred once. The V gene is TRBV2, the J gene TRBJ1-5; D not certain. This CDR3 has 14 residues. V lost 1 base, J lost 5 bases, and 9 bases lay in between. Germline-derived CDR1 and CDR2 are SNHLY and FYNNEI. The CDR3 nucleotides are TGTGCCAGCAGTGAAGATACAGTGGATCAGCCCCAGCATTTT. Translating gives CASSEDTVDQPQHF.

The rearrangement uses TRBV20-1 and TRBJ2-7; TRBD2 matches at 9 bases. CDR3 length: 16 residues. V gave up 6 bases and J gave up 5 bases; unmatched junction bases: 17. Germline assignment: CDR1 DFQATT and CDR2 SNEGSKA (reference sequence). This CDR3 is CSAQGRGRALPNEQYF. The CDR3 region has the DNA TGCAGTGCGCAAGGACGCGGGAGGGCCCTCCCCAACGAGCAGTACTTC.

This clonotype was recorded at least ten times. The V gene is TRBV20-1, the J gene TRBJ1-1; D perhaps matches TRBD1 (5 bases). Trimming cost V 3 bases and J 4 bases, with 18 bases left between them. The length of the CDR3 is 15 residues. Germline-derived CDR1 and CDR2 are DFQATT and SNEGSKA (reference sequence). CDR3 in amino acids: CSASPLIGAGTEAFF. The CDR3 DNA reads as TGCAGTGCTAGCCCTCTCATCGGGGCGGGCACTGAAGCTTTCTTT.

This clonotype occurred many times. The rearrangement links TRBV27 to TRBJ2-7; D might be TRBD1 (5 bases). Trimming pared 8 bases from V and 0 bases from J, leaving 14 bases between. The germline gives CDR1 MNHEY, CDR2 SMNVEV (reference sequence). CDR3 size: 14 residues. As DNA, the CDR3 is TGTGCCAGCCAGAAGGACATCCGCTCCTACGAGCAGTACTTC. Protein: CASQKDIRSYEQYF.